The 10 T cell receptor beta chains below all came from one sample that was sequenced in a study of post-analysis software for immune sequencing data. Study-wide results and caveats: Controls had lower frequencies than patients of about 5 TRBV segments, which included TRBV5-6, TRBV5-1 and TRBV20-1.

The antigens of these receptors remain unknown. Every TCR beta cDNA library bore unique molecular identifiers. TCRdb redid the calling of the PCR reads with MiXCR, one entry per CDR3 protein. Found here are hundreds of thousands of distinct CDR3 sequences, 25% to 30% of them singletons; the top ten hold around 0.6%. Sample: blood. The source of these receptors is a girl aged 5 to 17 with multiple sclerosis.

The DNA for the CDR3 is TGCGCCAGCAGCCAAGATCCACAGGGCTACGAGCAGTACTTC. Translating it yields CASSQDPQGYEQYF. The chain links TRBV4-1 to TRBJ2-7; TRBD1 is a possible D gene (6 bases). There are 14 residues in the CDR3. Trimming cost V 0 bases and J 3 bases, with 9 bases left between them. Germline values: CDR1 MGHRA, CDR2 YSYEKL.

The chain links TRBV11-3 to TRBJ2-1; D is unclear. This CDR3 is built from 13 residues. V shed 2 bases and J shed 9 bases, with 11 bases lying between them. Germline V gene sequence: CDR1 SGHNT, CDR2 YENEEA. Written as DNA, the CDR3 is TGTGCCAGCAGCTTATTTCTCCGAGGTGAGCAGTTCTTC. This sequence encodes CASSLFLRGEQFF.

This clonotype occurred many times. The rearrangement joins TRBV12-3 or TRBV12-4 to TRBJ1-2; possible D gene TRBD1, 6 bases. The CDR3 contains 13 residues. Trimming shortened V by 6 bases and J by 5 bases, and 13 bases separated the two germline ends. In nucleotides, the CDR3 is TGTGCCAGCAGCCAGACAGGTCTTTATGGCTACACCTTC. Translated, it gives CASSQTGLYGYTF.

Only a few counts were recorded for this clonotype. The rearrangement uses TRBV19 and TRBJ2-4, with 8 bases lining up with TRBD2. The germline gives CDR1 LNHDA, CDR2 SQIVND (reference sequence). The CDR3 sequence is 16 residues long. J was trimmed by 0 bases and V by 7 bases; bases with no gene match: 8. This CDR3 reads CASTLGGELAKNIQYF. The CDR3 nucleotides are TGTGCCAGTACCCTCGGGGGGGAACTAGCCAAAAACATTCAGTACTTC.

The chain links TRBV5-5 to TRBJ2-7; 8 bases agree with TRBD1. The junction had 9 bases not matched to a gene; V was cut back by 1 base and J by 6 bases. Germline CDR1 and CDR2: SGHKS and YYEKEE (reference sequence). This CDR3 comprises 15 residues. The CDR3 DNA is TGTGCCAGCAGCTTGTTTTGGCAGGGGGCCTCCGAGCAGTACTTC. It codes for CASSLFWQGASEQYF.

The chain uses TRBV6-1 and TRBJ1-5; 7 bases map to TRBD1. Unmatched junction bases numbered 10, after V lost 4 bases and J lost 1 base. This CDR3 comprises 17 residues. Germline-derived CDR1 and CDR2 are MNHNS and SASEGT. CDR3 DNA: TGTGCCAGCAGTGCCTCCCGACAGGGAAGAAGCAATCAGCCCCAGCATTTT. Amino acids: CASSASRQGRSNQPQHF.

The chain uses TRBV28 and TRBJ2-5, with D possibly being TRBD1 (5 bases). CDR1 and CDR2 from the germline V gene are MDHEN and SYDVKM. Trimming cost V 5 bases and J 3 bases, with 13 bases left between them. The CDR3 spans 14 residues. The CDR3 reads CASSRQLNEETQYF. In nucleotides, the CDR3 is TGTGCCAGCAGTAGACAGCTAAACGAAGAGACCCAGTACTTC.

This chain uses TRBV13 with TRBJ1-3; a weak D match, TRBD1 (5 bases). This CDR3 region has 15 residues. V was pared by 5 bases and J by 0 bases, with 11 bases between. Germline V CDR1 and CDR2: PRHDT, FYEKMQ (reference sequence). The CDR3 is CASSLGPASGNTIYF. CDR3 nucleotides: TGTGCCAGCAGCCTGGGGCCAGCCTCTGGAAACACCATATATTTT.

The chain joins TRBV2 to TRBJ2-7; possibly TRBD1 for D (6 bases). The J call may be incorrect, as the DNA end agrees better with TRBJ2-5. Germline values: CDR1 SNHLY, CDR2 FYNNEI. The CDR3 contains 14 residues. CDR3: CASSSGTNTETQYF. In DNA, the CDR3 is TGTGCCAGCAGTTCAGGGACAAACACAGAGACCCAGTACTTC.

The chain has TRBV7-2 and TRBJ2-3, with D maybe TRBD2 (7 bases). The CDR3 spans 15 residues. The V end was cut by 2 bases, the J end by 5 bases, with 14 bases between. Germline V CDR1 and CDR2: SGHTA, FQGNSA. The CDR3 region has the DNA TGTGCCAGCAGCTTATTGGGGGGGCGGGGAGATACGCAGTATTTT. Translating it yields CASSLLGGRGDTQYF.